These T cell receptor beta chains were read from a single sample in a study of identical twins. TCRdb processed the 5' RACE reads anew with MiXCR; each CDR3 protein has one entry. Of around 1.7 million distinct CDR3 sequences listed, under 35% are singletons. Sequencing was performed on cord blood. These receptors all stem from a newborn girl in good health. Each CDR3 is given with its conserved first and last residue. The order of the fields is J gene, clone size, D gene, CDR3 length, V gene, CDR3 DNA, CDR3 protein. D genes are given only for firm matches. Clone size is shown for a subset of rows, as once, few, many or a class of expanded clone.

TRBJ1-2 | - | - | 13 | TRBV20-1 | TGCAGTGCTAGAGACCGCGACACCTTTGGCTACACCTTC | CSARDRDTFGYTF
TRBJ2-1 | - | - | 15 | TRBV4-2 | TGTGCCAGCAGCCAAGATCAGGAAACCTACAATGAGCAGTTCTTC | CASSQDQETYNEQFF
TRBJ2-1 | few | TRBD1 | 16 | TRBV7-2 | TGTGCCAGCTCACCACAGGGACAGAACCCATACTATGAGCAGTTCTTC | CASSPQGQNPYYEQFF
TRBJ2-7 | - | - | 16 | TRBV5-1 | TGCGCCAGCAGCTTGAGGGGAAGTGGGAACTCCTACGAGCAGTACTTC | CASSLRGSGNSYEQYF
TRBJ1-4 | - | - | 16 | TRBV24-1 | TGTGCCACCAGTGATCCCGGTATACATGAAGGCGAAAAACTGTTTTTT | CATSDPGIHEGEKLFF
TRBJ1-2 | few | - | 14 | TRBV20-1 | TGCAGTGCTAGTCCCCCACAGGATCCCTATGGCTACACCTTC | CSASPPQDPYGYTF
TRBJ2-7 | - | TRBD1 | 15 | TRBV28 | TGTGCCAGCAGTTTATCTCCGGGACAGGATTACGAGCAGTACTTC | CASSLSPGQDYEQYF
TRBJ2-7 | few | TRBD2 | 19 | TRBV10-3 | TGTGCCATCAGTGCCCCAGGGACTAGCGGGGGGGAAACCCTACGAGCGCAGTACTTC | CAISAPGTSGGETLRAQYF
TRBJ2-7 | few | - | 16 | TRBV29-1 | TGCAGCACCCTCGGGGGAGCAGCCGGCTCCTACAATGAGCAGTACTTC | CSTLGGAAGSYNEQYF
TRBJ1-2 | many | TRBD1 | 14 | TRBV28 | TGCGCCAGCAGCTTGGGGGACAGGGACTATGGCTACACCTTC | CASSLGDRDYGYTF
TRBJ2-3 | few | TRBD1 | 12 | TRBV3-1 | TGTGCCAGCAGCCCGGGGACAGGGACGGAGTATTTT | CASSPGTGTEYF
TRBJ2-5 | few | TRBD2 | 19 | TRBV11-1 | TGTGCCAGCAGCTTAGTCGGATTAGGTCGCGGGGGGGAAAACAATGAGCAGTACTTC | CASSLVGLGRGGENNEQYF
TRBJ1-1 | - | - | 15 | TRBV12-3/TRBV12-4 | TGTGCCAGCAGTTTAGGGGGACGGACGGGCACTGAAGCTTTCTTT | CASSLGGRTGTEAFF
TRBJ1-1 | few | TRBD1 | 15 | TRBV7-2 | TGTGCCAGCAGCTCATGGGGGACAGGGAACACTGAAGCTTTCTTT | CASSSWGTGNTEAFF
TRBJ2-7 | - | - | 17 | TRBV20-1 | TGCAGTGCTAGAGATTGGCGCGGGGGCCTGGTAGCCTACGAGCAGTACTTC | CSARDWRGGLVAYEQYF
TRBJ1-6 | few | - | 17 | TRBV6-2/TRBV6-3 | TGTGCCAGCAGTTACTCAAGGGTGACGGACTATAATTCACCCCTCCACTTT | CASSYSRVTDYNSPLHF
TRBJ2-7 | few | - | 11 | TRBV27 | TGTGCCAGCCGGTGGGGCTACGAGCAGTACTTC | CASRWGYEQYF
TRBJ2-7 | few | TRBD2 | 15 | TRBV6-1 | TGTGCCAGCAGTGAAGGCCCAGCGGGACCCTACGAGCAGTACTTC | CASSEGPAGPYEQYF
TRBJ2-5 | few | - | 16 | TRBV5-1 | TGCGCCAGCAGCTTGGATGGGGGCGGGGTCCAAGAGACCCAGTACTTC | CASSLDGGGVQETQYF
TRBJ2-5 | few | TRBD2 | 19 | TRBV4-2 | TGTGCCAGCAGCCAAGATAAAGCCGGGGCTAGCGGAACCGGGGAGACCCAGTACTTC | CASSQDKAGASGTGETQYF
TRBJ2-1 | many | - | 12 | TRBV9 | TGTGCCAGCAGCGTTGGTAGAAATGAGCAGTTCTTC | CASSVGRNEQFF
TRBJ2-1 | - | - | 16 | TRBV13 | TGTGTCAGCAGCGGACTCAGGGGAGGAACTTACAATGAGCAGTTCTTC | CVSSGLRGGTYNEQFF
TRBJ2-3 | few | TRBD2 | 14 | TRBV7-7 | TGTGCTAGCAGCCTTAGCGGGAGGCAGGGAACGCAGTATTTT | CASSLSGRQGTQYF
TRBJ2-6 | - | TRBD1 | 15 | TRBV20-1 | TGCAGTGCCGACAGGGGTTACTCTGGGGCCAACGTCCTGACTTTC | CSADRGYSGANVLTF
TRBJ2-3 | - | TRBD2 | 15 | TRBV29-1 | TGCAGCGTTGAAAATAGGGAGGGCCGGGGAGATACGCAGTATTTT | CSVENREGRGDTQYF
TRBJ1-2 | - | TRBD1 | 17 | TRBV10-1 | TGCGCCGGCAGTCGACCACCAGGACAGGGAGCGAACTATGGCTACACCTTC | CAGSRPPGQGANYGYTF
TRBJ1-5 | few | - | 14 | TRBV28 | TGTGCCAGCACTAGGGTCCTTAGCAATCAGCCCCAGCATTTT | CASTRVLSNQPQHF
TRBJ2-1 | few | - | 15 | TRBV11-2 | TGTGCCAGCAGCCAGCAGCGGAACTCCTACAATGAGCAGTTCTTC | CASSQQRNSYNEQFF
TRBJ1-5 | - | - | 15 | TRBV20-1 | TGCAGTGCTAGAGATCATGGGCAGGCCGGTTGGGCCCAGCATTTT | CSARDHGQAGWAQHF
TRBJ2-7 | few | - | 15 | TRBV9 | TGTGCCAGCAGCGTAGCTACCAGCGGACCCTACGAGCAGTACTTC | CASSVATSGPYEQYF
TRBJ2-7 | - | - | 13 | TRBV19 | TGTGCCAGTAGTATAGACCCCTCTTACGAGCAGTACTTC | CASSIDPSYEQYF
TRBJ2-3 | - | - | 17 | TRBV6-5 | TGTGCCAGCAGTTACCACCCCCGACGCGGTAGCACAGATACGCAGTATTTT | CASSYHPRRGSTDTQYF
TRBJ2-3 | few | - | 14 | TRBV5-1 | TGCGCCAGCAGTGAGGGGAAAACCACAGATACGCAGTATTTT | CASSEGKTTDTQYF
TRBJ2-7 | - | - | 14 | TRBV11-2 | TGTGCCAGCAGCTTACTGTGGCAGGACTACGAGCAGTACTTC | CASSLLWQDYEQYF
TRBJ2-1 | few | TRBD2 | 13 | TRBV5-5 | TGTGCCAGCAGCTCCCAACTAGCGGATGAGCAGTTCTTC | CASSSQLADEQFF
TRBJ2-7 | many | - | 13 | TRBV21-1 | TGTGCCAGCAGCAACCGCGGTTCCTACGAGCAGTACTTC | CASSNRGSYEQYF
TRBJ2-7 | - | TRBD1 | 15 | TRBV10-3 | TGTTCCATCAGTAGTCGACAGGGCGGTGGCTACGAGCAGTACTTC | CSISSRQGGGYEQYF
TRBJ1-2 | few | - | 14 | TRBV5-1 | TGCGCCAGCAGCAGGGGACAACCCTCCTATGGCTACACCTTC | CASSRGQPSYGYTF
TRBJ1-6 | - | TRBD1 | 17 | TRBV3-1 | TGTGCCAGCAGCCAAAATGTACAGGGGAGCAGGAATTCACCCCTCCACTTT | CASSQNVQGSRNSPLHF
TRBJ1-1 | few | - | 14 | TRBV12-3/TRBV12-4 | TGTGCCAGCAGATCCCGGGCCCACGGCCCTGAAGCTTTCTTT | CASRSRAHGPEAFF
TRBJ1-1 | few | - | 13 | TRBV2 | TGTGCCAGCAGTGCAGGGATTAGGACTGAAGCTTTCTTT | CASSAGIRTEAFF
TRBJ2-1 | - | TRBD2 | 16 | TRBV20-1 | TGCAGTGCTAGAGCTCCCCCGACTAGCCTCTACAATGAGCAGTTCTTC | CSARAPPTSLYNEQFF
TRBJ2-7 | many | TRBD2 | 14 | TRBV5-1 | TGCGCCAGCAGCATTCGGACTAGCGCCTACGAGCAGTACTTC | CASSIRTSAYEQYF
TRBJ1-6 | few | TRBD1 | 14 | TRBV27 | TGTGCCAGCAGAACTCAGGGGGGGAATTCACCCCTCCACTTT | CASRTQGGNSPLHF
TRBJ2-1 | - | TRBD1 | 12 | TRBV12-3/TRBV12-4 | TGTGCCAGCAGTCCTGACAGGGAGACCCAGTTCTTC | CASSPDRETQFF
TRBJ2-3 | - | TRBD2 | 17 | TRBV12-5 | TGTGCTAGTGGTTTGGGACCCCTAGCGGGGGGCTGGGATACGCAGTATTTT | CASGLGPLAGGWDTQYF
TRBJ2-3 | - | - | 14 | TRBV10-3 | TGTGCCATCGGTCCCCGGGGCCTCACAGATACGCAGTATTTT | CAIGPRGLTDTQYF
TRBJ1-2 | - | TRBD1 | 16 | TRBV24-1 | TGTGCCACCAGTGAACCCGGGACAGCGGACCCCTATGGCTACACCTTC | CATSEPGTADPYGYTF
TRBJ2-7 | - | - | 13 | TRBV4-1 | TGCGCCAGCAGCCAAGTCTGGGCCTACGAGCAGTACTTC | CASSQVWAYEQYF
TRBJ2-1 | - | TRBD2 | 13 | TRBV28 | TGTGCCAGTCAGCGGGGCCCCTACAATGAGCAGTTCTTC | CASQRGPYNEQFF
TRBJ2-7 | few | TRBD2 | 15 | TRBV3-1 | TGTGCCAGCAGCCCCGGACTAGCGGGACCTAGCGAGCAGTACTTC | CASSPGLAGPSEQYF
TRBJ2-1 | - | TRBD2 | 15 | TRBV20-1 | TGCAGTGCTAGGAGACTAGCGGGAGACTACAATGAGCAGTTCTTC | CSARRLAGDYNEQFF
TRBJ2-1 | once | - | 13 | TRBV24-1 | TGTGCCACCAGTGATTTGGGCCCGGGTGAGCAGTTCTTC | CATSDLGPGEQFF
TRBJ1-2 | - | - | 19 | TRBV6-5 | TGTGCCAGCAGTTACAACTGGCACCTCAGGGGCATAGGTAACTATGGCTACACCTTC | CASSYNWHLRGIGNYGYTF
TRBJ2-3 | - | TRBD2 | 18 | TRBV5-8 | TGTGCCAGCAGCTCAATGTTTAGTATAGCGGGGGCCCGAGATACGCAGTATTTT | CASSSMFSIAGARDTQYF
TRBJ1-2 | few | TRBD1 | 14 | TRBV27 | TGTGCCAGCCACACCAAACAGGGGGGCTATGGCTACACCTTC | CASHTKQGGYGYTF
TRBJ2-1 | many | - | 13 | TRBV12-3/TRBV12-4 | TGTGCCAGCAGTTTATCACAGGGCTATGAGCAGTTCTTC | CASSLSQGYEQFF